A single sample gave rise to the 21 T cell receptor beta chains below, sequenced in a study of blood T cell repertoires in COVID-19. Produced via immunoSEQ multiplex PCR; TCRdb's table is partial and in-frame only. Of 200,000 to 300,000 clones in the sample, roughly 83% are singletons; the top ten hold approximately 30%. The sample consisted of peripheral blood. The receptors come from a man in his forties with acute or convalescent COVID-19.

This rearrangement joins TRBV6-1 to TRBJ1-6, with D perhaps TRBD1 (5 bases). Trimming left V 1 base short and J 10 bases short, with 11 bases between. CDR1 MNHNS and CDR2 SASEGT come from the germline V gene. The CDR3 is 14 amino acids. The CDR3 sequence is CASSEGLGASPLHF. DNA of the CDR3: TGTGCCAGCAGTGAAGGCCTTGGGGCCTCACCCCTCCACTTT.

This chain joins TRBV7-6 and TRBJ2-3; 7 bases are shared with TRBD2. Germline CDR1 is SGHVS and CDR2 is FNYEAQ. This CDR3 region has 17 residues. V lost 1 base and J lost 1; bases outside the gene matches: 8. CDR3 protein: CASSLGLAEPGTDTQYF. The CDR3 DNA reads as TGTGCCAGCAGCTTAGGGCTAGCGGAACCCGGCACAGATACGCAGTATTTT.

The V and J genes are TRBV6-6 and TRBJ1-5; possibly TRBD1 for D (5 bases). The CDR3 loop spans 15 amino acids. The germline V gene has CDR1 MNHNY and CDR2 SVGAGI (reference sequence). Trimming shortened V by 6 bases and J by 7 bases, and 19 bases separated the two germline ends. CDR3 DNA sequence: TGTGCCAGCAGCCGCCGGGGAGGGGAGGGCCAGCCCCAGCATTTT. The encoded protein is CASSRRGGEGQPQHF.

The chain joins TRBV3-1 (or the pseudogene TRBV3-2) to TRBJ1-1; 8 nucleotides agree with TRBD1. The V gene's germline CDR1 is LGHDT and CDR2 YNNKEL (reference sequence). This CDR3 spans 14 amino acids. Trimming cost V 6 bases and J 4 bases; bases outside gene matches: 7. In DNA form, the CDR3 reads TGTGCCAGCAGGACGACAGGGGTAGGCACTGAAGCTTTCTTT. It encodes CASRTTGVGTEAFF.

V is TRBV7-9 and J is TRBJ1-1, with 8 bases matching TRBD1. Losses at the gene ends were 4 bases for V and 8 bases for J; bases not matched to a gene: 15. CDR3 length: 16 residues. Germline lookup yields CDR1 SEHNR and CDR2 FQNEAQ (reference sequence). The CDR3 reads CASSYWSTQGDREAFF. In DNA form, the CDR3 reads TGTGCCAGCAGCTACTGGTCTACACAGGGGGACCGGGAAGCTTTCTTT.

The chain uses TRBV2 and TRBJ1-2, with D possibly being TRBD1 (5 bases). There are 15 residues in the CDR3. Trimming stripped 6 bases from V and 8 bases from J, with 22 bases between. CDR1 SNHLY and CDR2 FYNNEI come from the germline V gene. The CDR3 sequence is CASSSSLIRGKGYTF. DNA of the CDR3: TGTGCCAGCAGCTCCAGTCTTATCCGGGGGAAGGGCTACACCTTC.

This rearrangement joins TRBV29-1 to TRBJ1-2; D not resolved. Trimming shortened V by 3 bases and J by 2 bases, and 10 bases separated the two germline ends. In germline, CDR1 is SQVTM, CDR2 ANQGSEA. The CDR3 has 13 residues. CDR3 amino acids: CSVDKPSNYGYTF. In DNA, the CDR3 is TGCAGCGTTGATAAGCCGTCGAACTATGGCTACACCTTC. Combining the CDR3 with reference TRBV29-1 and TRBJ1-2 gives the whole variable domain SAVISQKPSRDICQRGTSLTIQCQVDSQVTMMFWYRQQPGQSLTLIATANQGSEATYESGFVIDKFPISRPNLTFSTLTVSNMSPEDSSIYLCSVDKPSNYGYTFGSGTRLTVV.

The chain employs TRBV11-3 and TRBJ1-1; D is possibly TRBD1 (5 bases). The CDR3 has 13 residues. Deletions cut 8 bases from V and 1 base from J, with 11 bases between. Germline lookup yields CDR1 SGHNT and CDR2 YENEEA. This CDR3 reads CASAGQGNTEAFF. In nucleotides, the CDR3 is TGTGCCAGCGCCGGCCAGGGGAACACTGAAGCTTTCTTT.

The chain links TRBV11-3 to TRBJ2-1, with 7 nucleotides matching TRBD2. With V trimmed by 4 bases and J by 2 bases, 11 bases remained unmatched. The germline V gene encodes CDR1 SGHNT and CDR2 YENEEA. The CDR3 is made up of 17 amino acids. The CDR3 DNA reads as TGTGCCAGCAGCTCAGATACCGCTAGCGGCACCTACAATGAGCAGTTCTTC. Translated: CASSSDTASGTYNEQFF.

The gene calls are TRBV14 and TRBJ1-2; a weak D match, TRBD1 (5 bases). V was clipped by 0 bases and J by 2 bases, with 10 bases between them. Germline V gene lookup returns CDR1 SGHDN and CDR2 FVKESK. CDR3 length equals 15 residues. CDR3 DNA sequence: TGTGCCAGCAGCCAAGACCCCCGGGGGAACTATGGCTACACCTTC. Translating gives CASSQDPRGNYGYTF.

The J gene is TRBJ1-6, the V gene TRBV2, with D possibly TRBD1 on 5 matching bases. The CDR3 runs to 15 residues. The ends were cut back, 3 bases at V and 2 bases at J, with 8 bases in the middle. CDR1 and CDR2 (germline): SNHLY, FYNNEI. The CDR3 spells CASSDRVPYNSPLHF. The DNA of the CDR3 is TGTGCCAGCAGTGACAGGGTCCCCTATAATTCACCCCTCCACTTT. Full variable domain (missing parts from reference TRBV2 and TRBJ1-6): EPEVTQTPSHQVTQMGQEVILRCVPISNHLYFYWYRQILGQKVEFLVSFYNNEISEKSEIFDDQFSVERPDGSNFTLKIRSTKLEDSAMYFCASSDRVPYNSPLHFGNGTRLTVT.

The V and J genes are TRBV4-3 and TRBJ1-1, with D possibly being TRBD1 (6 bases). The CDR3 runs 15 residues. CDR1 is LGHNA and CDR2 is YSLEER in the germline V gene. V lost 1 base and J 1 base, leaving 10 bases between the germline ends. The chain's CDR3 is CASSQATGRNTEAFF. CDR3 coding DNA: TGCGCCAGCAGCCAAGCCACAGGGAGGAACACTGAAGCTTTCTTT.

V gene TRBV2 combines with J gene TRBJ1-4; TRBD1 matches 7 bases. Germline loops: CDR1 SNHLY, CDR2 FYNNEI. The CDR3 loop spans 13 amino acids. V trimming: 6 bases; J trimming: 6 bases; junction bases outside the gene matches: 4. The CDR3 loop reads CASRWDSDEKLFF. The CDR3 nucleotides read TGTGCCAGCAGATGGGACAGTGATGAAAAACTGTTTTTT.

CDR3 sequence reads: CASSIGRGGNQPQHF. CDR3 nucleotide sequence: TGTGCCAGTAGTATAGGCAGGGGTGGCAATCAGCCCCAGCATTTT. The rearrangement links TRBV19 to TRBJ1-5; D may be TRBD1 (6 bases). Between the trimmed V and J ends, which lost 1 base and 2 bases, there was a span of 9 bases. This CDR3 has 15 residues. Germline V gene sequence: CDR1 LNHDA, CDR2 SQIVND (reference sequence).

This sequence joins TRBV2 and TRBJ2-7, with TRBD1 identical over 10 bases. CDR1 is SNHLY, CDR2 FYNNEI, per germline. There are 13 residues in the CDR3. V gave up 6 bases and J gave up 5 bases; unmatched junction bases: 4. The CDR3 DNA is TGTGCCAGCAGCCGACAGGGGGCCAACGAGCAGTACTTC. It encodes CASSRQGANEQYF.

The genes are TRBV5-1 and TRBJ2-7, with TRBD1 identical over 12 bases. The V segment lost 0 bases and the J segment 6 bases; nucleotides outside the gene matches: 4. The CDR3 extends over 15 amino acids. Germline-derived CDR1 and CDR2 are SGHRS and YFSETQ. CDR3 DNA: TGCGCCAGCAGCTTGGCCGGGACAGGGGGCGGCGAGCAGTACTTC. Protein sequence: CASSLAGTGGGEQYF.

This clone was counted a single time. The chain carries TRBV5-6 and TRBJ1-1; D not certain. Germline values: CDR1 SGHDT, CDR2 YYEEEE. The CDR3 sequence is 13 residues long. V was pared by 7 bases and J by 1 base, with 11 bases between. Here the CDR3 DNA reads TGTGCCAGCTCAGGACGGGGGAACACTGAAGCTTTCTTT. This codes for CASSGRGNTEAFF.

This chain links TRBV5-1 with TRBJ1-4; 11 nucleotides line up with TRBD1. In germline, CDR1 is SGHRS, CDR2 YFSETQ. With V trimmed by 0 bases and J by 6 bases, 4 bases remained unmatched. The CDR3 covers 16 residues. CDR3 loop: CASSLAGQGAYEKLFF. The DNA for the CDR3 is TGCGCCAGCAGCTTGGCCGGACAGGGGGCTTATGAAAAACTGTTTTTT.

The chain is built from TRBV19 and TRBJ2-3; D uncertain. The CDR3 consists of 14 residues. Trimming took 8 bases from V and 1 from J, leaving 13 bases between them. CDR1 LNHDA and CDR2 SQIVND come from the germline V gene (reference sequence). In DNA, the CDR3 is TGTGCCAGTGGTTACGGCGGCCGCACAGATACGCAGTATTTT. Protein sequence: CASGYGGRTDTQYF.

The V call is TRBV12-5, the J call TRBJ1-5, with a tentative D call TRBD1 (5 bases). This CDR3 is built from 16 residues. Per the germline V gene, CDR1 is LGHNT and CDR2 is FRNRAP. Trimming took 3 bases from V and 0 from J, leaving 12 bases between them. In nucleotides, the CDR3 is TGTGCTAGTGGTTTTACCAGGGCCGATAGCAATCAGCCCCAGCATTTT. Translated: CASGFTRADSNQPQHF.

The chain uses TRBV5-5 and TRBJ2-7; 12 bases are shared with TRBD2. The germline CDR1 and CDR2 sequences are SGHKS and YYEKEE (reference sequence). V gave up 0 bases and J gave up 8 bases; unmatched junction bases: 9. CDR3 size: 16 residues. The CDR3 spells CASSLAPASGGEKQYF. The CDR3 DNA reads as TGTGCCAGCAGCTTGGCCCCAGCTAGCGGGGGGGAGAAGCAGTACTTC. Filled out from reference TRBV5-5 and TRBJ2-7, the complete variable domain reads DAGVTQSPTHLIKTRGQQVTLRCSPISGHKSVSWYQQVLGQGPQFIFQYYEKEERGRGNFPDRFSARQFPNYSSELNVNALLLGDSALYLCASSLAPASGGEKQYFGPGTRLTVT.